The rows below give T cell receptor beta chains drawn from one sample of a study of shared clonotypes between healthy human individuals. Clones were read by immunoSEQ multiplex PCR, and TCRdb kept only the in-frame ones, dropping some. The repertoire holds fewer than 1.4 million clones, with 70% to 80% as singletons. The sample was memory CD4+ T cells from PBMCs. Receptors were obtained from a man between 18 and 29 years old in good health. Some clones in this sample may be carry-over from other donors' samples. The CDR3 runs from the conserved cysteine through the conserved F or W. A D gene is named only where the DNA matches it firmly. The size entry is marked missing in some rows and otherwise reads once, few, many or a size class.

j_call | v_call | d_call | clone_size | cdr3_nt | cdr3_aa
TRBJ2-6 | TRBV18 | TRBD2 | few | TGTGCCAGCTCACCAGGGAGGGCCTCAAGTTACTCTGGGGCCAACGTCCTGACTTTC | CASSPGRASSYSGANVLTF
TRBJ2-7 | TRBV9 | TRBD2 | NA | TGTGCCAGCAGCGTATCGGGAGGGAATCACGAGCAGTACTTC | CASSVSGGNHEQYF
TRBJ2-2 | TRBV11-3 | NA | NA | TGTGCCAGCAGCTTTGACCAAAACACCGGGGAGCTGTTTTTT | CASSFDQNTGELFF
TRBJ2-6 | TRBV5-1 | TRBD1 | many | TGCGCCAGCAGCTTGGAGGGGGCTCGGGCCAACGTCCTGACTTTC | CASSLEGARANVLTF
TRBJ2-5 | TRBV2 | NA | NA | TGTGCCAGCAAATGGCAGGGCTTGGGAGGAGAGACCCAGTACTTC | CASKWQGLGGETQYF
TRBJ1-3 | TRBV2 | NA | NA | TGTGCCAGCAGTGAAGGGGGAGGAGGAAACACCATATATTTT | CASSEGGGGNTIYF
TRBJ1-3 | TRBV7-2 | NA | NA | TGTGCCAGCAGCTTGTTAGGCTCTGGAAACACCATATATTTT | CASSLLGSGNTIYF
TRBJ1-5 | TRBV6-1 | NA | few | TGTGCCACCTCCGCAGACCCCAGCAATCAGCCCCAGCATTTT | CATSADPSNQPQHF
TRBJ2-3 | TRBV6-6 | TRBD2 | NA | TGTGCCAGCAGGCGTGGTGCGGCGGGAGAGGGTTATACGCAGTATTTT | CASRRGAAGEGYTQYF
TRBJ2-2 | TRBV15 | NA | NA | TGTGCCACCAGCAGAGAATCACCCGGGGAGCTGTTTTTT | CATSRESPGELFF
TRBJ2-7 | TRBV5-4 | NA | NA | TGTGCCAGCAGAATCGGGGAAGGGCCCTACGAGCAGTACTTC | CASRIGEGPYEQYF
TRBJ2-4 | TRBV4-1 | NA | NA | TGCGCCAGCAGCCAAGCGGGCGGAGGGGAAGCCAAAAACATTCAGTACTTC | CASSQAGGGEAKNIQYF
TRBJ2-5 | TRBV7-9 | TRBD1 | NA | TGTGCCAGCAGCGGAACCCCGGGACAGGGAGCAGAGACCCAGTACTTC | CASSGTPGQGAETQYF
TRBJ2-5 | TRBV2 | NA | NA | TGTGCCAGCAGAGGACCCCAGTACCAAGAGACCCAGTACTTC | CASRGPQYQETQYF
TRBJ2-7 | TRBV2 | NA | NA | TGTGCCAGCAGTGTGGCTAGCGAACCCTACGAGCAGTACTTC | CASSVASEPYEQYF
TRBJ1-5 | TRBV10-3 | NA | NA | TGTGCCATCGCAGGAGTCCGAGATCAGCCCCAGCATTTT | CAIAGVRDQPQHF
TRBJ1-1 | TRBV7-2 | TRBD1 | few | TGTGCCAGCACCCTGGGACAGATGAACACTGAAGCTTTCTTT | CASTLGQMNTEAFF
TRBJ1-4 | TRBV27 | NA | NA | TGTGCCACCGGGGGTGTTGCAACTAATGAAAAACTGTTTTTT | CATGGVATNEKLFF
TRBJ2-2 | TRBV28 | NA | NA | TGTGCCAGCAGTTTGGTCTCAGGGGCCGGGGAGCTGTTTTTT | CASSLVSGAGELFF
TRBJ1-2 | TRBV6-5 | NA | NA | TGTGCCAGCAGTCTACAGGGAGGGGACTATGGCTACACCTTC | CASSLQGGDYGYTF
TRBJ2-5 | TRBV7-3 | NA | NA | TGTGCCAGCAGCTCGGGGCCGGAAGAGACCCAGTACTTC | CASSSGPEETQYF
TRBJ2-5 | TRBV19 | NA | NA | TGTGCCAGTAGTATCGGCGGGTTCGGAGAGACCCAGTACTTC | CASSIGGFGETQYF
TRBJ2-1 | TRBV5-1 | TRBD2 | NA | TGCGCCAGCGAAGACAGCGGGAGCTATACCGGTAATGAGCAGTTCTTC | CASEDSGSYTGNEQFF
TRBJ1-1 | TRBV19 | NA | NA | TGTGCCAGTAGTTCGCAGCGCCGGGGGTGGGCTTTCTTT | CASSSQRRGWAFF
TRBJ2-7 | TRBV11-3 | NA | NA | TGTGCCAGCAGCTTATCCGGAGAGAAGTACGAGCAGTACTTC | CASSLSGEKYEQYF
TRBJ1-4 | TRBV6-5 | NA | NA | TGTGCCAGCAGTGCCCGGGGAGTTGATGAAAAACTGTTTTTT | CASSARGVDEKLFF
TRBJ2-5 | TRBV6-6 | NA | NA | TGTGCCAGCAACCAGGGCGGGCTAGCTGGTGTGGAGACCCAGTACTTC | CASNQGGLAGVETQYF
TRBJ1-2 | TRBV10-3 | TRBD1 | few | TGTGCCATCAGTGAGACCAACAGGGGTCTGTCCTTC | CAISETNRGLSF
TRBJ2-1 | TRBV9 | TRBD2 | few | TGTGCCAGCAGCGTAGAAGGGGCGGGAGGGCGCAGTGAGCAGTTCTTC | CASSVEGAGGRSEQFF
TRBJ2-3 | TRBV11-2 | TRBD2 | NA | TGTGCCAGCAGCTTAGCGATAGCGGGAGGTACAGATACGCAGTATTTT | CASSLAIAGGTDTQYF
TRBJ2-2 | TRBV7-8 | NA | NA | TGTGCCAGCAGCTTAAGAGGCAGGGGGAACACCGGGGAGCTGTTTTTT | CASSLRGRGNTGELFF
TRBJ2-7 | TRBV5-1 | NA | NA | TGCGCCAGCAGCTTTAACACCTGGGGGGATCCCCACGAGCAGTACTTC | CASSFNTWGDPHEQYF
TRBJ2-1 | TRBV9 | TRBD2 | NA | TGTGCCAGCAGCGAGGGGGGACTAGCGGGATCAGAGGAGCAGTTCTTC | CASSEGGLAGSEEQFF
TRBJ2-2 | TRBV6-5 | NA | NA | TGTGCCAGCAGTTACTCCAGGGGAAGGGGCGGGGAGCTGTTTTTT | CASSYSRGRGGELFF
TRBJ2-7 | TRBV6-6 | TRBD1 | NA | TGTGCCAGCAGTTACGGGACAGGGGCCTACGAGCAGTACTTC | CASSYGTGAYEQYF
TRBJ2-2 | TRBV6-1 | TRBD1 | NA | TGTGCCAGCAGTGCCCCGGGACAGGGGACCGGGGAGCTGTTTTTT | CASSAPGQGTGELFF
TRBJ1-1 | TRBV11-3 | NA | NA | TGTGCCAGCAGCCAGAACACTGAAGCTTTCTTT | CASSQNTEAFF
TRBJ2-5 | TRBV18 | NA | NA | TGTGCCAGCTCACGAGACAGCCGTGGGGAGCAGTACTTC | CASSRDSRGEQYF
TRBJ2-5 | TRBV15 | TRBD1 | NA | TGTGCCACCAGCTTCGGACAGGGTCTGGCGGAGACCCAGTACTTC | CATSFGQGLAETQYF
TRBJ1-1 | TRBV5-6 | NA | NA | TGTGCCAGCAGCTTTTTATCGGGCCCTGAAGCTTTCTTT | CASSFLSGPEAFF
TRBJ2-5 | TRBV28 | TRBD1 | NA | TGTGCCAGCAGTTTATTGGGACAGGGGGCGCGGGAGACCCAGTACTTC | CASSLLGQGARETQYF
TRBJ2-1 | TRBV29-1 | TRBD2 | NA | TGCAGCGCGTTGATCTCCCGGCGGGAGTTATTGGGGTATGAGCAGTTCTTC | CSALISRRELLGYEQFF
TRBJ2-3 | TRBV6-6 | NA | many | TGTGCCAGCAGGGAGCGCCCCCCAGATACGCAGTATTTT | CASRERPPDTQYF
TRBJ2-3 | TRBV2 | NA | NA | TGTGCCAGCAGTGATAGGGGGACGCAGTATTTT | CASSDRGTQYF
TRBJ1-2 | TRBV5-1 | NA | NA | TGCGCCAGCAGCTTGGTTGGGTATGGCTACACCTTC | CASSLVGYGYTF
TRBJ2-2 | TRBV28 | NA | NA | TGTGCCAGCAGTTTAAACATACAGAGGACCGGGGAGCTGTTTTTT | CASSLNIQRTGELFF
TRBJ2-6 | TRBV6-1 | NA | few | TGTGCCAGCAGTGTTCAGGCCATTGGTGGGGCCAACGTCCTGACTTTC | CASSVQAIGGANVLTF
TRBJ2-2 | TRBV9 | NA | NA | TGTGCCAGCAGCGTAGCTTACCACACCGGGGAGCTGTTTTTT | CASSVAYHTGELFF
TRBJ2-7 | TRBV11-2 | TRBD2 | NA | TGTGCCAGCAGCCGCCCGGGACTAGCGAGGCACGAGCAGTACTTC | CASSRPGLARHEQYF
TRBJ2-1 | TRBV5-1 | TRBD1 | NA | TGCGCCAGCAGCTACCGGGACAGCTACAATGAGCAGTTCTTC | CASSYRDSYNEQFF
TRBJ1-1 | TRBV29-1 | TRBD1 | NA | TGCAGCGCTCGGACAGGGTCGACTGAAGCTTTCTTT | CSARTGSTEAFF
TRBJ1-2 | TRBV7-8 | TRBD1 | NA | TGTGCCAGCAGCTTATTCCAGGGGGCGTCTGGCTACACCTTC | CASSLFQGASGYTF
TRBJ1-4 | TRBV4-2 | TRBD1 | NA | TGTGCCAGCAGCCTTCACAGGGGGCGGGGAACTAATGAAAAACTGTTTTTT | CASSLHRGRGTNEKLFF
TRBJ2-5 | TRBV30 | NA | few | TGTGCCTGGAGACGTGGACCAAACCAAGAGACCCAGTACTTC | CAWRRGPNQETQYF
TRBJ1-2 | TRBV10-3 | NA | NA | TGTGCCATCAGTGAGTCGAACCCTCGCAGGGAATACTATGGCTACACCTTC | CAISESNPRREYYGYTF
TRBJ2-7 | TRBV9 | TRBD2 | once | TGTGCCAGCAGCGCCGGACTAGACACGACTACGTACTTC | CASSAGLDTTTYF